Listed here are 12 T cell receptor beta chains from one sample, sequenced in a study of blood T cell repertoires in COVID-19. Here immunoSEQ multiplex PCR was the method, and the copy in TCRdb shows in-frame clones only, minus some. The sample lists approximately 300,000 clones, roughly 85% occurring once. The specimen sequenced was PBMCs or T cells enriched from blood (not recorded which). These receptors all stem from a woman in her 30s who had been exposed to COVID-19.

The V call is TRBV19, the J call TRBJ2-7, with D hard to call. CDR3 length: 13 residues. The V end was cut by 4 bases, the J end by 3 bases, with 10 bases between. The germline gives CDR1 LNHDA, CDR2 SQIVND (reference sequence). CDR3: CASSNEVGYEQYF. The CDR3 DNA reads TGTGCCAGTAGTAATGAGGTGGGCTACGAGCAGTACTTC.

The CDR3 nucleotides are TGTGCCTGGACCCGAGGCGCTGCAACTAATGAAAAACTGTTTTTT. It encodes CAWTRGAATNEKLFF. The chain carries TRBV30 and TRBJ1-4; D not certain. Germline CDR1 is GTSNPN and CDR2 is SVGIG (reference sequence). The CDR3 is 15 residues long. Trimming took 4 bases from V and 0 from J, leaving 12 bases between them.

The rearrangement uses TRBV5-4 and TRBJ2-7; tentative D call: TRBD1 (6 bases). The V and J ends lost 0 bases and 3 bases respectively, with 10 bases between them. The CDR3 totals 14 residues. Germline lookup yields CDR1 SGHNT and CDR2 YYREEE (reference sequence). This chain's CDR3 is CASSLGDTHYEQYF. DNA for the CDR3: TGTGCCAGCAGCTTGGGGGACACCCACTACGAGCAGTACTTC.

The chain carries TRBV6-5 and TRBJ2-7; 9 bases map to TRBD2. Germline V gene lookup returns CDR1 MNHEY and CDR2 SVGAGI. The CDR3 consists of 14 residues. With V trimmed by 6 bases and J by 2 bases, 5 bases remained unmatched. The CDR3 here is CASRSSGATYEQYF. The DNA of the CDR3 is TGTGCCAGCAGATCTAGCGGGGCCACCTACGAGCAGTACTTC.

This clone was counted many times. V usage is TRBV4-2 and J usage is TRBJ2-1; 8 bases line up with TRBD1. Germline trimming cut 0 bases from V and 9 bases from J; bases unmatched to any gene: 4. Germline CDR1 reads LGHNA; CDR2 reads YNFKEQ. The CDR3 contains 14 residues. The CDR3 loop reads CASSQDDRGSEQFF. CDR3 nucleotide sequence: TGTGCCAGCAGCCAAGATGACAGGGGTAGTGAGCAGTTCTTC.

The rearrangement uses TRBV18 and TRBJ1-5; 7 bases agree with TRBD1. Unmatched junction bases numbered 13, after V lost 6 bases and J lost 2 bases. The CDR3 length is 17 residues. Germline CDR1 reads KGHSH; CDR2 reads LQKENI. The CDR3 sequence is CASSLTGESLGNQPQHF. The CDR3 region has the DNA TGTGCCAGCTCCCTCACAGGGGAGAGCTTGGGCAATCAGCCCCAGCATTTT.

This chain uses TRBV6-1 with TRBJ2-1; 8 bases match TRBD1. Germline V gene sequence: CDR1 MNHNS, CDR2 SASEGT. With 8 bases clipped from V and 0 bases from J, the junction kept 12 bases outside the gene matches. The CDR3 contains 17 residues. The CDR3, as DNA: TGTGCCAGCTGTGCTTACTCCGGGACAGGCTCCTACAATGAGCAGTTCTTC. Its translation: CASCAYSGTGSYNEQFF.

The rearrangement uses TRBV6-2 or TRBV6-3 and TRBJ1-5; D might be TRBD1 (6 bases). CDR3 length: 14 amino acids. V was trimmed by 1 base and J by 6 bases, leaving 10 bases between them. CDR1 MNHEY and CDR2 SVGEGT come from the germline V gene. CDR3 in DNA: TGTGCCAGCAGTTACTGGATAGGGGGTCAGCCCCAGCATTTT. Protein sequence: CASSYWIGGQPQHF.

The chain has TRBV27 and TRBJ1-2; 9 nucleotides line up with TRBD1. The CDR3 has 15 amino acids. From germline, CDR1 is MNHEY and CDR2 SMNVEV (reference sequence). V shed 4 bases and J 4 bases; nucleotides not matched to a gene: 7. The CDR3: CASSSDTGGVYGYTF. CDR3 nucleotides: TGTGCCAGCAGTTCTGACACAGGGGGCGTCTATGGCTACACCTTC.

V and J are TRBV30 and TRBJ1-1; the match to TRBD1 covers 8 bases. From germline, CDR1 is GTSNPN and CDR2 SVGIG (reference sequence). This CDR3 spans 13 amino acids. Losses at the gene ends were 5 bases for V and 11 bases for J; bases not matched to a gene: 13. DNA for the CDR3: TGTGCCTGGGGCACAGGGGGAAAATCGGCCGCTTTCTTT. It encodes CAWGTGGKSAAFF.

The rearrangement uses TRBV18 and TRBJ2-1, with D tentatively TRBD2 (7 bases). This CDR3 is built from 15 residues. The germline gives CDR1 KGHSH, CDR2 LQKENI. Trimming stripped 2 bases from V and 5 bases from J, with 13 bases between. CDR3: CASSPRGGRNNEQFF. The CDR3 DNA reads as TGTGCCAGCTCACCAAGGGGGGGACGGAACAATGAGCAGTTCTTC.

This clone has more than one count but fewer than ten. This chain joins TRBV11-2 and TRBJ1-6; the D gene is possibly TRBD1 (5 bases). The V end lost 4 bases, the J end lost 9 bases, and 16 bases lay between the germline ends. This CDR3 has 15 amino acids. Germline CDR1 reads SGHAT; CDR2 reads FQNNGV. The CDR3 spells CASSSREGSGSPLHF. The CDR3 bases are TGTGCCAGCAGCTCAAGGGAGGGGTCGGGTTCACCCCTCCACTTT.